A selection of T cell receptor beta chains follows, all from one sample in a study of control samples from healthy donors and cancer patients. Sequencing used immunoSEQ multiplex PCR; TCRdb keeps in-frame clones, though not all of them. The sample holds about 130,000 clones, roughly 94% seen once. The sample taken for sequencing was PBMCs. These receptors all come from a man between 60 and 75 years old with colorectal cancer. Each CDR3 is given with its conserved first and last residue. Each record gives: J gene, D gene, V gene, CDR3 DNA, CDR3 protein. A D gene is named only where the DNA matches it firmly.

j_call: TRBJ2-3
d_call: NA
v_call: TRBV7-8
cdr3_nt: TGTGCCAGCAGCTTAGTAGGCAGGAGCACAGATACGCAGTATTTT
cdr3_aa: CASSLVGRSTDTQYF

j_call: TRBJ2-1
d_call: NA
v_call: TRBV19
cdr3_nt: TGTGCCAGTAGTCTTCACGCGGGCAATGAGCAGTTCTTC
cdr3_aa: CASSLHAGNEQFF

j_call: TRBJ2-3
d_call: TRBD2
v_call: TRBV12-3/TRBV12-4
cdr3_nt: TGTGCCAGCAGTTACCGGGGGGAAGATACGCAGTATTTT
cdr3_aa: CASSYRGEDTQYF

j_call: TRBJ2-1
d_call: TRBD2
v_call: TRBV27
cdr3_nt: TGTGCCAGCAGTTCGTCGACTAGCGGGGGGGCCAATGAGCAGTTCTTC
cdr3_aa: CASSSSTSGGANEQFF

j_call: TRBJ2-3
d_call: TRBD2
v_call: TRBV13
cdr3_nt: TGTGCCAGCATGGCTAGCGGGGGCCCCGGTACGCAGTATTTT
cdr3_aa: CASMASGGPGTQYF

j_call: TRBJ1-3
d_call: NA
v_call: TRBV6-5
cdr3_nt: TGTGCCAGCAGTCAACCTGGAAACACCATATATTTT
cdr3_aa: CASSQPGNTIYF

j_call: TRBJ1-1
d_call: NA
v_call: TRBV5-1
cdr3_nt: TGCGCCAGCAGCCTAGGGTCAGGGTTCGCTGAAGCTTTCTTT
cdr3_aa: CASSLGSGFAEAFF

j_call: TRBJ1-1
d_call: NA
v_call: TRBV11-2
cdr3_nt: TGTGCCAGCAGCTTAGCCCTGTACACTGAAGCTTTCTTT
cdr3_aa: CASSLALYTEAFF

j_call: TRBJ1-6
d_call: NA
v_call: TRBV3-1/TRBV3-2
cdr3_nt: TGTGCCAGCAGCCGCCGGGACACCGATTCACCCCTCCACTTT
cdr3_aa: CASSRRDTDSPLHF

j_call: TRBJ2-7
d_call: NA
v_call: TRBV25-1
cdr3_nt: TGTGCCAGCGTTCCCCGGGGGTCCTACTACGAGCAGTACTTC
cdr3_aa: CASVPRGSYYEQYF

j_call: TRBJ1-2
d_call: NA
v_call: TRBV21-1
cdr3_nt: TGTGCCAGCAACCTCCCGGGTAGGCGAAAGGAAAACTATGGCTACACCTTC
cdr3_aa: CASNLPGRRKENYGYTF

j_call: TRBJ2-1
d_call: TRBD2
v_call: TRBV7-7
cdr3_nt: TGTGCCAGCAGCTTAAACCCTAGCGGGGATAATGAGCAGTTCTTC
cdr3_aa: CASSLNPSGDNEQFF

j_call: TRBJ1-1
d_call: TRBD1
v_call: TRBV30
cdr3_nt: TGTGCCTGGGGGGAGGAATTCGGGACAGTATACTCGAACACTGAAGCTTTCTTT
cdr3_aa: CAWGEEFGTVYSNTEAFF

j_call: TRBJ2-7
d_call: NA
v_call: TRBV10-2
cdr3_nt: TGCGCCAGCAGCGCCTCAGGGGCCGGGTACGAGCAGTACTTC
cdr3_aa: CASSASGAGYEQYF

j_call: TRBJ2-3
d_call: TRBD2
v_call: TRBV19
cdr3_nt: TGTGCCAGTAGTATCACTAGCGGGGGGGCAGATACGCAGTATTTT
cdr3_aa: CASSITSGGADTQYF

j_call: TRBJ1-6
d_call: TRBD1
v_call: TRBV5-1
cdr3_nt: TGCGCCAGCAGCGCACAGGGGGGCGATAATTCACCCCTCCACTTT
cdr3_aa: CASSAQGGDNSPLHF

j_call: TRBJ2-1
d_call: NA
v_call: TRBV10-3
cdr3_nt: TGTGCCATCAGTGAGGATGAGTACAATGAGCAGTTCTTC
cdr3_aa: CAISEDEYNEQFF

j_call: TRBJ1-2
d_call: NA
v_call: TRBV5-1
cdr3_nt: TGCGCCAGCAGCTTGGAGGGCACAGACTATGGCTACACCTTC
cdr3_aa: CASSLEGTDYGYTF

j_call: TRBJ1-4
d_call: NA
v_call: TRBV7-2
cdr3_nt: TGTGCCAGCAGCGGACCAAACACGGAAAAACTGTTTTTT
cdr3_aa: CASSGPNTEKLFF

j_call: TRBJ2-4
d_call: NA
v_call: TRBV6-6
cdr3_nt: TGTGCCAGCAACCCCCGGCAGGTGACCAAAAACATTCAGTACTTC
cdr3_aa: CASNPRQVTKNIQYF

j_call: TRBJ1-4
d_call: NA
v_call: TRBV27
cdr3_nt: TGTGCCAGCAGTCGGAGGGGAGGTGAAAAACTGTTTTTT
cdr3_aa: CASSRRGGEKLFF

j_call: TRBJ1-1
d_call: NA
v_call: TRBV5-5
cdr3_nt: TGTGCCAGCAGCTTGAAGGGACAAAGAGGGGGCACTGAAGCTTTCTTT
cdr3_aa: CASSLKGQRGGTEAFF

j_call: TRBJ2-2
d_call: NA
v_call: TRBV5-1
cdr3_nt: TGCGCCAGCAGCTTGGACCAGACCAACACCGGGGAGCTGTTTTTT
cdr3_aa: CASSLDQTNTGELFF

j_call: TRBJ1-5
d_call: NA
v_call: TRBV5-1
cdr3_nt: TGCGCCAGCAGCTTGGCCGGGGAGACCAATCAGCCCCAGCATTTT
cdr3_aa: CASSLAGETNQPQHF

j_call: TRBJ1-2
d_call: TRBD1
v_call: TRBV6-2/TRBV6-3
cdr3_nt: TGTGCCAGCAGTTCCCGGACAGGGAGCTTAAGGCCTCCCTATGGCTACACCTTC
cdr3_aa: CASSSRTGSLRPPYGYTF